This note documents a single T cell receptor beta chain sequence. The antigen it recognizes is unknown. Base qualities are missing; no much larger clone stands one base away. Trimming takes 1 base off V and 5 bases off J; junction bases not matched to a gene: 5. The CDR3 goes from the cysteine to the phenylalanine over 16 residues. The entry retains the CDR3 DNA only, 48 bases that are in frame from base 1. The germline V gene sets CDR1 to MDHEN and CDR2 to SYDVKM. The approximately 41 donors, aged about 6 to 95 years, were systemically healthy Caucasian individuals from Russia. Ten milliliters of peripheral blood were drawn from each donor into EDTA-treated Vacutainer tubes. Ficoll-Paque density-gradient centrifugation was used to isolate PBMCs, with at least 6.5 million obtained per sample. Trizol reagent was used to extract total RNA from PBMCs, with at least 6 micrograms per sample. Naive CD45RAhigh/CD27high T cell percentages were measured by flow cytometry on a PBMC aliquot from every donor.

This sample is part of a study of blood T cells in healthy people across ages (dated by TCRdb to between 2014 and 2017). Turning to the overall study: In model experiments, template switching captured about one uniquely barcoded TCR beta cDNA molecule for every two T cells. Age-related changes in TCR beta repertoire diversity were measured in the study by deep sequencing normalized with unique cDNA molecular identifiers. Donors were grouped into four age groups: young (average roughly 17 years), middle-aged (approximately 41), aged (around 60) and long-lived (about 89). To avoid experimental bias, donors of different ages were spread randomly across the sequencing lanes. For two donors (one aged 18 to 29 and one aged 80 or older), the study analyzed two additional independent replicas of 1 million unique cDNA reads from the same blood draw. General findings and caveats noted by the study authors: Estimates of total diversity based on one million sequenced T cells were regarded as lower bounds and as underestimates. Because the CMV infection status of the donors was unknown, age-related changes in expanded clonotypes may potentially have been confounded. Because profiling used bulk unsorted PBMCs, naive and antigen-experienced compartments could not be compared conclusively. Compared with the aged group, the long-lived group had more naive CD4+ T cells, fewer expanded clones and increased TCR diversity, a pattern suggesting age selection. There was a strong correlation between observed TCR beta diversity and the percentage of naive T cells measured by flow cytometry. As age increased, observed TCR beta diversity per million T cells dropped in a roughly linear way, and a significant reduction was already evident by age about 40.

The library was produced with 5' RACE. A second about 6 to 11 cycle PCR used a sample-barcoded 5' primer and a J-beta primer mix. A template-switch 5' adaptor carrying 12 random nucleotides introduced a unique molecular identifier onto each TCR beta cDNA molecule. Each sample yielded at least 2.5 million CDR3-containing paired-end reads. The Mint cDNA synthesis kit, primed by a TRBC-specific oligonucleotide, was used to synthesize first-strand cDNA from all RNA. After uracil-DNA glycosylase treatment, a first 18-cycle PCR used universal primers M1SS and BC2_uni_R on all cDNA. The published analysis was carried out like this. For normalization, 1 million high-quality reads, each with a distinct molecular identifier, were randomly selected from each sample. Reads with shared molecular identifiers were discarded instead of being binned into consensus sequences. MiTCR, with a Q25 quality threshold and the strictest error-elimination algorithm, was used for CDR3 identification, clonotype clustering and error correction. A nonparametric unseen species model using Euler transformation provided a lower-bound estimate of total TCR beta diversity. TCRdb reworked the public reads: Q25 trimming with fastp, MiXCR clone assembly, productive beta chains retained. Rows matching on CDR3 protein sequence are summarized as one entry with the most common DNA and genes. These V and J calls rely on TCRdb rather than the paper's analysis. The sample yields some 1.8 million distinct CDR3 sequences; about 39% were counted once. The ten largest clones add up to 23% of the sample.

This chain is built from TRBV28 and TRBJ2-3; 11 bases in between match TRBD2. The sequence came from a human donor in good health. Input material: blood. The nucleotides read TGTGCCAGCAGTTTATACGTAGCGGGGGGGAGAGATACGCAGTATTTT. This codes for CASSLYVAGGRDTQYF.